The clone carrying this T cell receptor (beta chain) has just a few counts. Its target is unknown. TCRdb's copy holds only in-frame clones and misses some; the assay was immunoSEQ multiplex PCR. The table has roughly 9,900 clones, over 60% seen once. These data originate in a study of tumor-infiltrating lymphocytes in localized non-small cell lung cancer. V dropped 4 bases and J dropped 10 bases, with 14 bases sitting between them. The CDR3 runs 12 residues. Germline V gene data show CDR1 as SGHRS and CDR2 as YFSETQ. The study's findings and limits: Higher tumor T cell infiltration than in uninvolved lung was supported by TCRbeta sequencing. Recurrence-free survival showed no association with tumor T-cell fraction.

The TCR was taken from a human donor with non-small cell lung cancer. What was sequenced was lung tumor tissue. The J gene is TRBJ1-1, the V gene TRBV5-1, with D possibly matching TRBD1 (6 bases). This CDR3 reads CASSPGDHGAFF. CDR3 in DNA: TGCGCCAGCAGCCCAGGGGACCACGGAGCTTTCTTT.